This entry features one T cell receptor beta chain sequence. This entry belongs to a study of blood T cell repertoires in COVID-19. Study-level background: Both acute and convalescent COVID-19 samples were obtained from the United States, Italy and Spain. From T cells, B-cell-depleted T cells, or PBMCs came the material, which was cDNA or gDNA.

Germline lookup yields CDR1 SGHTA and CDR2 FQGTGA. V dropped 5 bases and J dropped 10; count of bases not matched to a gene: 7. This CDR3 is built from 14 residues. Original analysis: How many nucleated cells were present was estimated from reference gene primer amplification. TCRdb's copy holds only in-frame clones and misses some; the assay was immunoSEQ multiplex PCR. Clonal size and the V and J genes are those of that table, whereas D and trimming came from the DNA. This sample carries roughly 130,000 clones, roughly 80% of them seen once, and the ten largest clones take 3% to 3.5%. This clonotype originated in an elderly woman with acute or convalescent COVID-19. Source material: peripheral blood. The chain has TRBV7-3 and TRBJ2-1, with TRBD2 matching 11 bases. The CDR3 sequence is CASSPTTSGVEQFF. CDR3 coding DNA: TGTGCCAGCAGCCCTACGACTAGCGGGGTAGAGCAGTTCTTC.